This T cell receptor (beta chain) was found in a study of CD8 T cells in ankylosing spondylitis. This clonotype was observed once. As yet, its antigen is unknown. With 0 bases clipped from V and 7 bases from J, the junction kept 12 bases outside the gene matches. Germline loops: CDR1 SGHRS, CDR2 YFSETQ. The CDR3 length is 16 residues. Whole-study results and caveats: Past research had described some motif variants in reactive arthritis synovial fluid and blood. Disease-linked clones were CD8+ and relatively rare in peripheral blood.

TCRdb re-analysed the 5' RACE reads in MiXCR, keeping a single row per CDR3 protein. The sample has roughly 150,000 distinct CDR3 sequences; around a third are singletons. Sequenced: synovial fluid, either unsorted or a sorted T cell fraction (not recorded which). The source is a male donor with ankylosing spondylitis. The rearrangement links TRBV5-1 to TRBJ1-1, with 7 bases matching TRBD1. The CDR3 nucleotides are TGCGCCAGCAGCTTGGGACAGGGACCCTCGAAGATTGAAGCTTTCTTT. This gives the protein CASSLGQGPSKIEAFF.